The clone carrying this T cell receptor beta chain came up a few times. The sample originates from a study of early T cells in non-severe SARS-CoV-2 infection. Between the trimmed V and J ends, which lost 5 bases and 10 bases, there was a span of 9 bases. The germline V gene has CDR1 LGHNT and CDR2 FRNRAP. The CDR3 is 12 residues long. MiXCR, applied by TCRdb to the 5' RACE reads, yields one record per CDR3 protein. The table shows 90,000 to 130,000 distinct CDR3 sequences, with about 12% occurring only once. Sequences were obtained from whole blood. This sequence joins TRBV12-5 and TRBJ1-6; D is perhaps TRBD1 (5 bases). The origin of this receptor is an adult who was a healthcare worker with PCR-confirmed SARS-CoV-2 infection or an uninfected control (not recorded which). CDR3 region: CASGRKGSPLHF. In nucleotides, the CDR3 is TGTGCTAGTGGTCGCAAGGGGTCACCCCTCCACTTT.